This T cell receptor beta chain was found in a study of T cell changes during pregnancy in multiple sclerosis. Sequencing was performed with immunoSEQ multiplex PCR; in TCRdb, only in-frame clones are kept and a portion is missing. The sample carries about 100,000 clones, 85% to 95% recorded once. V lost 6 bases, J lost 11 bases, and 16 bases lay in between. The CDR3 length is 12 residues. Germline loops: CDR1 SGHDN, CDR2 FVKESK. The V gene is TRBV14, the J gene TRBJ1-1, with a weak D call TRBD1 (5 bases). The sequence came from a female donor in good health, enrolled as a control in a pregnancy study. The specimen was peripheral blood, collected in the third trimester of pregnancy. The CDR3 protein is CASSPGGLRAFF. In DNA form, the CDR3 reads TGTGCCAGCAGTCCCGGGGGACTCAGGGCTTTCTTT.